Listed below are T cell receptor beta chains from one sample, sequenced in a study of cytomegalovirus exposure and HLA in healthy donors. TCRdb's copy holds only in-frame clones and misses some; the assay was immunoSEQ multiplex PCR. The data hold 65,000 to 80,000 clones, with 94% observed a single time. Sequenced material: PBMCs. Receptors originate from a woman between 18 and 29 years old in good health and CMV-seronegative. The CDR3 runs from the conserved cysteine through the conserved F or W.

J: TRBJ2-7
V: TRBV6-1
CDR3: CASIRAPSEAYEQYF

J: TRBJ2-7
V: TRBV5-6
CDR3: CASSASVGGSSYEQYF

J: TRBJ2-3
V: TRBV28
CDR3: CASSPGGERVLGDTQYF

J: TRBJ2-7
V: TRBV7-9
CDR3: CASSLATTYEQYF

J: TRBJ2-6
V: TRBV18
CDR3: CASSPQGQGNRGANVLTF

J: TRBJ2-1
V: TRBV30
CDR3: CAWSVRGFSYNEQFF

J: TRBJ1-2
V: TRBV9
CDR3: CASSAATETNYGYTF

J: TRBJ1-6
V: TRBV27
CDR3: CASGQRLPNSPLHF

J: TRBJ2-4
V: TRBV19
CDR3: CASSFRDRENIQYF

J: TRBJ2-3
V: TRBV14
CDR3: CASSPTLRASGADTQYF

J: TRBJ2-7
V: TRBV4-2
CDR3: CASSQEPETYEQYF

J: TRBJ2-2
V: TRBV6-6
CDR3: CASSQTGMGTGELFF

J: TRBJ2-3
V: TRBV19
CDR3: CASSRDSRSPDTQYF